This T cell receptor beta chain was found in a study of blood T cell repertoires in COVID-19. Only in-frame clones appear in the TCRdb table, and some are missing; sequencing was by immunoSEQ multiplex PCR. The top ten hold 11% of the sample, which has 150,000 or so clones, approximately 80% seen once. The receptor comes from a human donor in a cohort sampled during active COVID-19. The sequenced sample consisted of peripheral blood.

CDR3 region: CASSEIRVRSGNTGELFF. The CDR3 nucleotides read TGTGCCAGCAGTGAGATTAGGGTGAGGTCGGGAAACACCGGGGAGCTGTTTTTT. The chain has TRBV2 and TRBJ2-2; tentative D call: TRBD2 (5 bases). V lost 3 bases and J lost 2, with 19 bases in between. Germline V gene data show CDR1 as SNHLY and CDR2 as FYNNEI. The CDR3 consists of 18 residues.